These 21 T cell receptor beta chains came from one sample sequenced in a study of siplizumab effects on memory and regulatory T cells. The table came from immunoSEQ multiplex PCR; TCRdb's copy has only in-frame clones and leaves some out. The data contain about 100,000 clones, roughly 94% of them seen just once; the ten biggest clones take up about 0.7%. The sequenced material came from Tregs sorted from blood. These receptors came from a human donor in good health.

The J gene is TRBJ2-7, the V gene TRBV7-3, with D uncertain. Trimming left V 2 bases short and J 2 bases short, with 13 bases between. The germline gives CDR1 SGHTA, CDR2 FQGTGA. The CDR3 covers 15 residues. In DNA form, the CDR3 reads TGTGCCAGCAGCTTATATAGCCGACTTACCTACGAGCAGTACTTC. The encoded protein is CASSLYSRLTYEQYF.

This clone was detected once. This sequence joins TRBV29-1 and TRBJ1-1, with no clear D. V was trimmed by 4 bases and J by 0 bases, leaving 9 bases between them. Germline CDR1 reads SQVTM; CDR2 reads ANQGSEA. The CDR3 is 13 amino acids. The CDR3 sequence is CSVAADLNTEAFF. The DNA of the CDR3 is TGCAGCGTTGCGGCGGATCTGAACACTGAAGCTTTCTTT.

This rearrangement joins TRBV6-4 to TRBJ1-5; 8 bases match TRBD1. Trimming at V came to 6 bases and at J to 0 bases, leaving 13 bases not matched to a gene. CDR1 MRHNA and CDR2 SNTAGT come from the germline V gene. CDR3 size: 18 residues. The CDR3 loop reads CASSPIGQGGGSNQPQHF. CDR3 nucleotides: TGTGCCAGCAGCCCCATCGGACAGGGTGGAGGTAGCAATCAGCCCCAGCATTTT.

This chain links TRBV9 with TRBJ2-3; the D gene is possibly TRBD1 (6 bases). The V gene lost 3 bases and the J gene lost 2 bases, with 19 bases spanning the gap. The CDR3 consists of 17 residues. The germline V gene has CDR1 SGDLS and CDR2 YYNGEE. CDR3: CASSDARWTDFTDTQYF. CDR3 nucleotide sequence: TGTGCCAGCAGCGACGCGAGATGGACAGACTTCACAGATACGCAGTATTTT.

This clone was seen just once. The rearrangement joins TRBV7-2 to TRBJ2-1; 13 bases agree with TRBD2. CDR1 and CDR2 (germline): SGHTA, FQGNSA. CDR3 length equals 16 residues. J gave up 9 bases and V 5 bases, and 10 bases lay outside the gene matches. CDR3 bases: TGTGCCAGCAGCCCTTCGCGACTAGCGGGAGGTGGTGAGCAGTTCTTC. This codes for CASSPSRLAGGGEQFF.

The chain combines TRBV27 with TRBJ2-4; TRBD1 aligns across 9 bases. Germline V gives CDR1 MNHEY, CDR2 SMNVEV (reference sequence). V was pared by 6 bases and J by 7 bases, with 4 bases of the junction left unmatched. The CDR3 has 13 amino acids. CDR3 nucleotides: TGTGCCAGCAGCCCAGGACAGGGGAACATTCAGTACTTC. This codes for CASSPGQGNIQYF.

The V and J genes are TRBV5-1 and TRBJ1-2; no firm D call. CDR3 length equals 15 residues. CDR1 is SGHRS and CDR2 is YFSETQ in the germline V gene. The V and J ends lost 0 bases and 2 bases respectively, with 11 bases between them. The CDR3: CASSLVLGSNYGYTF. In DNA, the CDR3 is TGCGCCAGCAGCTTGGTTTTGGGGTCGAACTATGGCTACACCTTC.

CDR3 in amino acids: CASSYGGTGHTEAFF. DNA for the CDR3: TGTGCCAGCAGCTACGGGGGAACAGGGCACACTGAAGCTTTCTTT. V is TRBV7-8 and J is TRBJ1-1; a possible D gene is TRBD1 (6 bases). The CDR3 sequence is 15 residues long. Germline assignment: CDR1 SGHVS and CDR2 FQNEAQ. V was clipped by 4 bases and J by 3 bases, with 15 bases between them. The whole variable domain, filled in from reference TRBV7-8 and TRBJ1-1, reads GAGVSQSPRYKVAKRGQDVALRCDPISGHVSLFWYQQALGQGPEFLTYFQNEAQLDKSGLPSDRFFAERPEGSVSTLKIQRTQQEDSAVYLCASSYGGTGHTEAFFGQGTRLTVV.

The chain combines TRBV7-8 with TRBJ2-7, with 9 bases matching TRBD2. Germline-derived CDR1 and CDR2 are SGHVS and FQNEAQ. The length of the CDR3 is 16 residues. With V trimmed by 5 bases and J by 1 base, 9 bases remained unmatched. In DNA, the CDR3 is TGTGCCAGCAGCACAGTATTTAGCGGGGGTTCCTACGAGCAGTACTTC. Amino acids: CASSTVFSGGSYEQYF. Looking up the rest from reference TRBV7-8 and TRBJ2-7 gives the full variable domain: GAGVSQSPRYKVAKRGQDVALRCDPISGHVSLFWYQQALGQGPEFLTYFQNEAQLDKSGLPSDRFFAERPEGSVSTLKIQRTQQEDSAVYLCASSTVFSGGSYEQYFGPGTRLTVT.

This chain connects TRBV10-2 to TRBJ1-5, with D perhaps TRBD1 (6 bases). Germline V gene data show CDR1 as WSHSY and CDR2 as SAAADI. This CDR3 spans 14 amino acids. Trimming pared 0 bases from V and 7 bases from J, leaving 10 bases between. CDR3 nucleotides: TGCGCCAGCAGTGAGTCGGGGGGCGGACAGCCCCAGCATTTT. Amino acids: CASSESGGGQPQHF.

The CDR3 sequence is CASSQSSGASTDTQYF. CDR3 nucleotide sequence: TGCGCCAGCAGCCAAAGTAGCGGAGCTAGCACAGATACGCAGTATTTT. The V gene is TRBV4-1, the J gene TRBJ2-3, with D possibly matching TRBD2 (6 bases). Per the germline V gene, CDR1 is MGHRA and CDR2 is YSYEKL. The ends were cut back, 2 bases at V and 0 bases at J, with 12 bases in the middle. The CDR3 spans 16 residues.

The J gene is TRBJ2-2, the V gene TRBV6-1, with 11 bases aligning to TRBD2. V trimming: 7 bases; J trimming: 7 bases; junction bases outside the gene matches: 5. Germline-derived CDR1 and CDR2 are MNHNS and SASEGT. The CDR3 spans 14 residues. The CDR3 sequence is CASTGLAGLGELFF. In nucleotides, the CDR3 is TGTGCCAGCACCGGACTAGCGGGCCTCGGGGAGCTGTTTTTT.

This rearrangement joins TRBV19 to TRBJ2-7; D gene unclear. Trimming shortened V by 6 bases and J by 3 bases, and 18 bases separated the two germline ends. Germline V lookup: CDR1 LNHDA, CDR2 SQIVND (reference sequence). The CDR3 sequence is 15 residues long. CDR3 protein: CASRSAGNRDYEQYF. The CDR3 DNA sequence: TGTGCCAGTAGATCTGCCGGTAACAGAGACTACGAGCAGTACTTC.

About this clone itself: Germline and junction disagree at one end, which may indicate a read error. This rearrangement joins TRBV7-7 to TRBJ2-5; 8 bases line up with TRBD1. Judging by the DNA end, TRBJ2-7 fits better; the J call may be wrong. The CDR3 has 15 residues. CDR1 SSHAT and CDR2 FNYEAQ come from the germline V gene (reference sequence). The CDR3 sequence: CASSERQGPIYEQYF. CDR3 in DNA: TGTGCTAGCAGCGAACGACAGGGGCCCATCTACGAGCAGTACTTC.

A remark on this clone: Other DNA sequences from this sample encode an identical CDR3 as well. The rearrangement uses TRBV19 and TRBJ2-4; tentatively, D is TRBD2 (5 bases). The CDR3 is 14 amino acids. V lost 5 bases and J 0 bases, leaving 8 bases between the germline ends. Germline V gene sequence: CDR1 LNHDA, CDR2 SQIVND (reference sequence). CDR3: CASSPGLAKNIQYF. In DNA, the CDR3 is TGTGCCAGTAGTCCCGGACTAGCCAAAAACATTCAGTACTTC.

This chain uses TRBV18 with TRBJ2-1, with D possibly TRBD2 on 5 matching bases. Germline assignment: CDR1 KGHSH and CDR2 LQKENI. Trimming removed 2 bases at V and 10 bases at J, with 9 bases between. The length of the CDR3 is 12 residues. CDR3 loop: CASSPIGVEQFF. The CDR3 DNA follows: TGTGCCAGCTCACCAATCGGGGTAGAGCAGTTCTTC.

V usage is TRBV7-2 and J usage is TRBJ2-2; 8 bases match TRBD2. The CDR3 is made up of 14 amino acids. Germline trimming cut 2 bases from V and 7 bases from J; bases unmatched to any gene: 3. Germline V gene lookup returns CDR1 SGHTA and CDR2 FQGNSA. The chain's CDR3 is CASSLSGSIGELFF. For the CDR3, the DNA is TGTGCCAGCAGCTTAAGCGGGAGCATCGGGGAGCTGTTTTTT.

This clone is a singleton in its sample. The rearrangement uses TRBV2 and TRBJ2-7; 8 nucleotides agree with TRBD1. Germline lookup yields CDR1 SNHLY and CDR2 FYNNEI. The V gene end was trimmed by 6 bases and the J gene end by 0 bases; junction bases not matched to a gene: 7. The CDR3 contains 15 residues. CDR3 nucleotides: TGTGCCAGCAGACGAGGCGGGACAGGCTCCTACGAGCAGTACTTC. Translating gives CASRRGGTGSYEQYF.

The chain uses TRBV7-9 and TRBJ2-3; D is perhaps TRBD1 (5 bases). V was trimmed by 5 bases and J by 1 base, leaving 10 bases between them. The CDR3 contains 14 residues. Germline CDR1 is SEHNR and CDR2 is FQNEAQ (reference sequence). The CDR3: CASSQGSGTDTQYF. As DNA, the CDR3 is TGTGCCAGCAGCCAGGGCTCTGGCACAGATACGCAGTATTTT.

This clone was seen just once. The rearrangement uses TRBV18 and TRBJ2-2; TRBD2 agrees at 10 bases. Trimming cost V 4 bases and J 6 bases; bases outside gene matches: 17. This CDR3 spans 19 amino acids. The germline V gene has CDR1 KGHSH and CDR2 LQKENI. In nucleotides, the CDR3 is TGTGCCAGCTCACTTGTTGCTAGCGGGAGTCAAATTGGCGCCGGGGAGCTGTTTTTT. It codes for CASSLVASGSQIGAGELFF.

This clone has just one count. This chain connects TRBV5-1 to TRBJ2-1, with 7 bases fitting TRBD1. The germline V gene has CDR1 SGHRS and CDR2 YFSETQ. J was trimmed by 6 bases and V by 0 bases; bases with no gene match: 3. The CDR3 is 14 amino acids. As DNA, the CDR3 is TGCGCCAGCAGCTTGGTGGCAGGGGGCAATGAGCAGTTCTTC. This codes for CASSLVAGGNEQFF.